This T cell receptor (beta chain) was sequenced during a study of CD8 T cells in Susac syndrome. Germline values: CDR1 LNHDA, CDR2 SQIVND (reference sequence). The CDR3 has 14 residues. The V end was cut by 4 bases, the J end by 1 base, with 11 bases between. This clonotype was picked up one time. With random hexamers, roughly 0.5 to 1 ug RNA was reverse transcribed. By means of immunoSEQ multiplex PCR, TCR beta CDR3 spanning 54 Vbeta and 13 Jbeta underwent amplification. TCRdb reprocessed the immunoSEQ multiplex PCR reads via MiXCR and lists one record per CDR3 protein. The data contain some 130,000 distinct CDR3 sequences, about 95% of them seen just once; the ten biggest clones take up 0.12%.

Sequencing input: CD4+ T cells from PBMCs. The receptor's source is a human donor in good health. The chain joins TRBV19 to TRBJ2-7; tentative D call: TRBD1 (6 bases). CDR3: CASSTYRDSYEQYF. CDR3 nucleotides: TGTGCCAGTAGTACTTACAGGGATTCCTACGAGCAGTACTTC.